This T cell receptor beta chain is drawn from a study of cytomegalovirus exposure and HLA in healthy donors. Study-wide background: A data release that came early held approximately 85 million unique TCRs from HLA-typed donors.

The PCR contained 60 Vbeta and 13 Jbeta primers. Only in-frame clones appear in the TCRdb table, and some are missing; sequencing was by immunoSEQ multiplex PCR. The sample holds some 150,000 clones, roughly 80% seen once. Turning to this clone: Its cognate antigen is unknown.

Regarding the study as a whole: Upon later analysis, HLA-associated TCR beta chains proved more clonally expanded than other, equally common chains. Accurate prediction of HLA-A and HLA-B alleles (for most subjects) was reportedly achieved from TCR beta sequences.

As for the donors, each was a healthy bone marrow donor. This CDR3 comprises 14 residues. V dropped 4 bases and J dropped 2 bases, with 11 bases sitting between them. Germline CDR1 and CDR2: LNHDA and SQIVND (reference sequence). Material: PBMCs. This sequence was found in a man under 40 in good health and CMV-seropositive. The chain links TRBV19 to TRBJ2-5; weak D call: TRBD1 (5 bases). The DNA for the CDR3 is TGTGCCAGTAGTAAGGGGCAGCTACAAGAGACCCAGTACTTC. This gives the protein CASSKGQLQETQYF.